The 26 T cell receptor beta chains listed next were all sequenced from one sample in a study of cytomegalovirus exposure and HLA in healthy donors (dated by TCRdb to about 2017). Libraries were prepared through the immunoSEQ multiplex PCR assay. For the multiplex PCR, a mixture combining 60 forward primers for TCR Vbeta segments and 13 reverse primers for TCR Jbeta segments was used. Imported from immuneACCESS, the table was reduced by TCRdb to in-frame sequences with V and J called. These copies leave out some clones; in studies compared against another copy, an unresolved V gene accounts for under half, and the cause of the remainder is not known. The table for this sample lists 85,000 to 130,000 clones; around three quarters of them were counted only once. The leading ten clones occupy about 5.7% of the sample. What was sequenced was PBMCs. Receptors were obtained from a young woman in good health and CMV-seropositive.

The CDR3 is CASSFQVGNTEAFF. The CDR3 DNA sequence: TGTGCCAGCAGCTTTCAGGTCGGGAACACTGAAGCTTTCTTT. The V call is TRBV11-1, the J call TRBJ1-1; D remains unclear. V was clipped by 3 bases and J by 1 base, with 9 bases between them. This CDR3 is built from 14 residues. CDR1 is SGHAT and CDR2 is FQDESV in the germline V gene (reference sequence). The whole variable domain, filled in from reference TRBV11-1 and TRBJ1-1, reads EAEVAQSPRYKITEKSQAVAFWCDPISGHATLYWYRQILGQGPELLVQFQDESVVDDSQLPKDRFSAERLKGVDSTLKIQPAELGDSAMYLCASSFQVGNTEAFFGQGTRLTVV.

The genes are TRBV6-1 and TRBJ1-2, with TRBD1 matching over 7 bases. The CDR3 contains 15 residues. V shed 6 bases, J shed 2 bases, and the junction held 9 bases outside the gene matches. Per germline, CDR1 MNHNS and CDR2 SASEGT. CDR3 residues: CASRGTGDQNYGYTF. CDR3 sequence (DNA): TGTGCCAGCAGGGGTACAGGGGATCAAAACTATGGCTACACCTTC.

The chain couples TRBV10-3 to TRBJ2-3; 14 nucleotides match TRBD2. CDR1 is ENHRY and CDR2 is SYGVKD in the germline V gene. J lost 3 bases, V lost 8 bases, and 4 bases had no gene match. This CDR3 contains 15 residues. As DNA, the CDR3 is TGTGCCATCTCCGGGACTAGCGGGGGAACAGATACGCAGTATTTT. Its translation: CAISGTSGGTDTQYF.

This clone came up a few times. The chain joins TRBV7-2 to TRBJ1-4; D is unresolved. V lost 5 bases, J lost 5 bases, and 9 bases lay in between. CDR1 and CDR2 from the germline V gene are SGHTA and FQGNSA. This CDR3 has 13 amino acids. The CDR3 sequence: CASSPELNEKLFF. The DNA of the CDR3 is TGTGCCAGCAGCCCCGAGTTAAATGAAAAACTGTTTTTT.

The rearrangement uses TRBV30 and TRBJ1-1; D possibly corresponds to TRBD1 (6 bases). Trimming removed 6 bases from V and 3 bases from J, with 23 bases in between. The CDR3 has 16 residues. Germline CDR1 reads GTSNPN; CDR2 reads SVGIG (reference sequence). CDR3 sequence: CACPSGARGMDTEAFF. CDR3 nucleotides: TGTGCCTGCCCGTCAGGGGCCCGAGGGATGGACACTGAAGCTTTCTTT.

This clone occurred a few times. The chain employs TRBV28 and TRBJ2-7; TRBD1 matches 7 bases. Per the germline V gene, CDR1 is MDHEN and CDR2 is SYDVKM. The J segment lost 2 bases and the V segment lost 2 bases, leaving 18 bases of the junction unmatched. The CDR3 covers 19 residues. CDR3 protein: CASSLPAVAGQEAAYEQYF. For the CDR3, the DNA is TGTGCCAGCAGTTTACCCGCGGTGGCCGGACAGGAGGCAGCCTACGAGCAGTACTTC.

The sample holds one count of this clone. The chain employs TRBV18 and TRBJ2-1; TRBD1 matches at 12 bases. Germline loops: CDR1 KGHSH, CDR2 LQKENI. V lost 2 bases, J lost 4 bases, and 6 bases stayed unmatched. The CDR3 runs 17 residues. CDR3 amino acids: CASSPTGTGGAYNEQFF. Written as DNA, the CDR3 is TGTGCCAGCTCACCAACAGGGACAGGGGGCGCTTACAATGAGCAGTTCTTC.

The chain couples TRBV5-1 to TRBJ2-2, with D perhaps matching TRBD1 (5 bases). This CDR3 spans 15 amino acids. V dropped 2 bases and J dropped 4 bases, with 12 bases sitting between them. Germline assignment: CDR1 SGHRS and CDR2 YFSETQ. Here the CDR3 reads CASSFETDITGELFF. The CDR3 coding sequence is TGCGCCAGCAGCTTTGAGACAGATATCACCGGGGAGCTGTTTTTT. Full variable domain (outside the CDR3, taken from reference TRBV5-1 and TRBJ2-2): KAGVTQTPRYLIKTRGQQVTLSCSPISGHRSVSWYQQTPGQGLQFLFEYFSETQRNKGNFPGRFSGRQFSNSRSEMNVSTLELGDSALYLCASSFETDITGELFFGEGSRLTVL.

CDR3 residues: CASSLDAGYEQYF. Written as DNA, the CDR3 is TGTGCCAGCAGTTTGGACGCGGGCTACGAGCAGTACTTC. V is TRBV6-6 and J is TRBJ2-7; weak D call: TRBD2 (5 bases). The CDR3 totals 13 residues. Trimming shortened V by 4 bases and J by 3 bases, and 10 bases separated the two germline ends. CDR1 is MNHNY, CDR2 SVGAGI, per germline (reference sequence).

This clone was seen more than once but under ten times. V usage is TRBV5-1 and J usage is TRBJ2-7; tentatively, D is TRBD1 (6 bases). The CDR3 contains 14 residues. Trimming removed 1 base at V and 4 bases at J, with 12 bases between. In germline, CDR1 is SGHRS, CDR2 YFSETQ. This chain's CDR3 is CASSLLTGRYEQYF. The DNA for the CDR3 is TGCGCCAGCAGCTTGCTCACAGGGCGGTACGAGCAGTACTTC.

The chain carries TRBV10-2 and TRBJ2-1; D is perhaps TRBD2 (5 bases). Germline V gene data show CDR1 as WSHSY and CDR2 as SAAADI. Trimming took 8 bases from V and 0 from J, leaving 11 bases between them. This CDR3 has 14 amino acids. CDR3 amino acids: CASRDPSSYNEQFF. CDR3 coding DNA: TGCGCCAGCCGGGATCCAAGCTCCTACAATGAGCAGTTCTTC.

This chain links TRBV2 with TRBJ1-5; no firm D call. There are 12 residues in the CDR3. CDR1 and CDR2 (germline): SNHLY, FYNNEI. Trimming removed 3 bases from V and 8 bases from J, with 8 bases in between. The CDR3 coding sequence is TGTGCCAGCAGTGATTTGGGAGAGCCCCAGCATTTT. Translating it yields CASSDLGEPQHF.

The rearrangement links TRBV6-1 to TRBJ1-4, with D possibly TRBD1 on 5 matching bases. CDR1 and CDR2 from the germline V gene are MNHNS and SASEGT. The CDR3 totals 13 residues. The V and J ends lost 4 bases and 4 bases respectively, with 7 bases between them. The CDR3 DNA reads TGTGCCAGCAGTGGACAGTTTAATGAAAAACTGTTTTTT. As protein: CASSGQFNEKLFF.

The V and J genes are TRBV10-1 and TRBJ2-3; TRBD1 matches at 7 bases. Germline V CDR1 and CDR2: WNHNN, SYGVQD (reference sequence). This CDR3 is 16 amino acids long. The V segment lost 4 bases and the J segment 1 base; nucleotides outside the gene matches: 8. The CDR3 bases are TGCGCCAGCAGTGGGGAAGGGACAGTTGGCACAGATACGCAGTATTTT. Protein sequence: CASSGEGTVGTDTQYF.

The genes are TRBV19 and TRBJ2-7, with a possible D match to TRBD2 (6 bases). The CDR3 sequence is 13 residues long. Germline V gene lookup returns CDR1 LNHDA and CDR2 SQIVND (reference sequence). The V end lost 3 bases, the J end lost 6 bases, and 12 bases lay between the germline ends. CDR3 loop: CASSITGGVEQYF. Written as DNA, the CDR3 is TGTGCCAGTAGTATTACAGGAGGGGTCGAGCAGTACTTC.

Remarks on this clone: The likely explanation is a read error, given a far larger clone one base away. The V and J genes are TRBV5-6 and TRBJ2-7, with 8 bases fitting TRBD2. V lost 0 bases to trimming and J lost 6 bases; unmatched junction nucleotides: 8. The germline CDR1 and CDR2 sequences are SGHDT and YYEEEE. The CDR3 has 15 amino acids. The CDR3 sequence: CASSLACGTRGEQYF. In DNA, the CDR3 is TGTGCCAGCAGCTTGGCGTGCGGGACTAGAGGCGAGCAGTACTTC. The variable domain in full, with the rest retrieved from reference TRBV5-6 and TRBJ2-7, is DAGVTQSPTHLIKTRGQQVTLRCSPKSGHDTVSWYQQALGQGPQFIFQYYEEEERQRGNFPDRFSGHQFPNYSSELNVNALLLGDSALYLCASSLACGTRGEQYFGPGTRLTVT.

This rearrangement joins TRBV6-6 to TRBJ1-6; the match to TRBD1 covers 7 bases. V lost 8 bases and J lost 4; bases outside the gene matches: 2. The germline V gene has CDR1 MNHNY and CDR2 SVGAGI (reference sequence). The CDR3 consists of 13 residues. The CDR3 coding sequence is TGTGCCAGCGGGACAGTGTATAATTCACCCCTCCACTTT. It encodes CASGTVYNSPLHF.

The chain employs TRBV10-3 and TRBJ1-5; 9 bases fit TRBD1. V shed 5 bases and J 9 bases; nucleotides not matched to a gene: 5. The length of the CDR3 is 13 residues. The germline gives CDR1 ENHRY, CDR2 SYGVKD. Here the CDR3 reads CAISTGGSGPQHF. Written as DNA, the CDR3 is TGTGCCATCAGTACAGGGGGCTCTGGGCCCCAGCATTTT.

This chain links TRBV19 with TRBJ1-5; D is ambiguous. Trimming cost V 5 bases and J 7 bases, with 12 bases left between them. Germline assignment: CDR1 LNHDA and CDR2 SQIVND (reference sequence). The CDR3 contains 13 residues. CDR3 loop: CASSPPSGQPQHF. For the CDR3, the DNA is TGTGCCAGTAGTCCCCCGAGCGGGCAGCCCCAGCATTTT.

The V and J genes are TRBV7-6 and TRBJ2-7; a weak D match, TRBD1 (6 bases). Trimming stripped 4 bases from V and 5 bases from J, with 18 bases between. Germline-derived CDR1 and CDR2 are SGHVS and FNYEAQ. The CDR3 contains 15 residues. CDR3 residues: CASSSALQGRDEQYF. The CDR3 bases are TGTGCCAGCAGCTCCGCACTGCAGGGGCGGGACGAGCAGTACTTC.

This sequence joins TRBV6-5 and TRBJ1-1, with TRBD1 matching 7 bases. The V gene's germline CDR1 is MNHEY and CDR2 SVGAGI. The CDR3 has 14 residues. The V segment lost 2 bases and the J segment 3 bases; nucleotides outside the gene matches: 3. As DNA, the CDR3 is TGTGCCAGCAGTTACAAAGGGGGCGACACTGAAGCTTTCTTT. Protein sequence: CASSYKGGDTEAFF.

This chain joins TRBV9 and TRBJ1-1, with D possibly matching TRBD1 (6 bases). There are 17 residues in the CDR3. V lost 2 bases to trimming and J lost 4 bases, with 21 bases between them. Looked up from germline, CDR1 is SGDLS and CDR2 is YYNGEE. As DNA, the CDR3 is TGTGCCAGCAGCGTGACCCATGGGGGGGGGCGGGGCACTGAAGCTTTCTTT. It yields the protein CASSVTHGGGRGTEAFF. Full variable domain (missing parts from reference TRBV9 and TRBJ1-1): DSGVTQTPKHLITATGQRVTLRCSPRSGDLSVYWYQQSLDQGLQFLIQYYNGEERAKGNILERFSAQQFPDLHSELNLSSLELGDSALYFCASSVTHGGGRGTEAFFGQGTRLTVV.

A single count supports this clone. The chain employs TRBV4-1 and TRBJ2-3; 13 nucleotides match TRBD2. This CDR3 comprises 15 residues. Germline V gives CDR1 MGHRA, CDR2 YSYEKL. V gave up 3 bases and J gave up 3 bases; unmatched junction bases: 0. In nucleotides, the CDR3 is TGCGCCAGCAGCCAGGGACTAGCGGGGACAGATACGCAGTATTTT. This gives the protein CASSQGLAGTDTQYF.

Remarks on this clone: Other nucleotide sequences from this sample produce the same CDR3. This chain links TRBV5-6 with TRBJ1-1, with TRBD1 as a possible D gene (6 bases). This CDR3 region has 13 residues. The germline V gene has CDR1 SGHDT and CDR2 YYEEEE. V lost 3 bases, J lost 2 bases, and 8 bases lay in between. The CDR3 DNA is TGTGCCAGCAGCTGGACAGCCAACACTGAAGCTTTCTTT. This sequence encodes CASSWTANTEAFF.

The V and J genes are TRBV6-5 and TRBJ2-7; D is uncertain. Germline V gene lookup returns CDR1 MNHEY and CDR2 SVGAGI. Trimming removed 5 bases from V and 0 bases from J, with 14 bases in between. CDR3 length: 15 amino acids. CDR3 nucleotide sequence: TGTGCCAGCAGTGCTCCCTTTCCGAGCTCCTACGAGCAGTACTTC. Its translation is CASSAPFPSSYEQYF.

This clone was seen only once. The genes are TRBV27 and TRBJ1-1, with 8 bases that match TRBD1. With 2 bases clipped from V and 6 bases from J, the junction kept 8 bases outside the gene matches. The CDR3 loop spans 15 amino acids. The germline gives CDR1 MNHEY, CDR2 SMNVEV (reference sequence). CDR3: CASSLSGQGRAEAFF. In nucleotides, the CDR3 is TGTGCCAGCAGTTTAAGCGGACAGGGTCGCGCTGAAGCTTTCTTT.